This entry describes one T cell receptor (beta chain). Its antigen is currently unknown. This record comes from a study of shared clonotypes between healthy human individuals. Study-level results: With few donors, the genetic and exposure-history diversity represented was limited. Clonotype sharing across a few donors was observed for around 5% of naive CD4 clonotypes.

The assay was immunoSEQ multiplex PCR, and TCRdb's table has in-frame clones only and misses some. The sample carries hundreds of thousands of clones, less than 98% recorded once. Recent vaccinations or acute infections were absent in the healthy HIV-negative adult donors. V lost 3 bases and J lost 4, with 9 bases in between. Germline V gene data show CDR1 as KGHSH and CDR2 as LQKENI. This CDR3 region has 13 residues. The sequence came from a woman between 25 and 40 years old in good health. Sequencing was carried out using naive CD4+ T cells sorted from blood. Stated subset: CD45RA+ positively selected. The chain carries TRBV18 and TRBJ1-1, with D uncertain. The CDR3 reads CASSPGKFTEAFF. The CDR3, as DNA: TGTGCCAGCTCACCCGGGAAGTTCACTGAAGCTTTCTTT.